Presented here are 19 T cell receptor beta chains from one specimen sequenced in a study of Ad26.COV2.S vaccination and SARS-CoV-2 variants (dated by TCRdb to about 2021). Library construction relied on the immunoSEQ multiplex PCR assay. TCRdb holds this immuneACCESS table with in-frame rearrangements only. Some clones are missing; in checked studies, unresolved V genes explain under half, and the rest has no known cause. For this sample there are 180,000 or so clones; 87% appear just once. The ten largest account for about 5.9% of the sample. The sample's time point label is to be understood as: individuals recovered from natural SARS-CoV-2 infection. Sequenced material: peripheral blood, taken after recovery from COVID-19. The source is a human donor who had recovered from COVID-19.

The chain joins TRBV28 to TRBJ2-4; D remains ambiguous. The CDR3 has 14 amino acids. The V and J ends lost 6 bases and 7 bases respectively, with 16 bases between them. Per germline, CDR1 MDHEN and CDR2 SYDVKM. CDR3: CASSLDLPVNIQYF. The CDR3, as DNA: TGTGCCAGCAGCCTTGATCTACCCGTTAACATTCAGTACTTC.

The table lists this clone with a count of one. J is TRBJ1-5 and V is TRBV19; D is unresolved. The CDR3 has 16 amino acids. The germline V gene has CDR1 LNHDA and CDR2 SQIVND (reference sequence). With 1 base removed from V and 2 bases from J, the gap between germline ends came to 12 bases. The CDR3 sequence: CASSIVGRIGNQPQHF. CDR3 coding DNA: TGTGCCAGTAGTATAGTGGGGAGGATTGGCAATCAGCCCCAGCATTTT.

The chain is built from TRBV5-1 and TRBJ2-7; D call uncertain. Germline assignment: CDR1 SGHRS and CDR2 YFSETQ. CDR3 length: 12 residues. Trimming left V 5 bases short and J 1 base short, with 7 bases between. The CDR3 region has the DNA TGCGCCAGCAGACCCGATTCCTACGAGCAGTACTTC. It translates to CASRPDSYEQYF.

The chain links TRBV2 to TRBJ2-7; D gene ambiguous. Trimming stripped 4 bases from V and 0 bases from J, with 7 bases between. CDR1 is SNHLY and CDR2 is FYNNEI in the germline V gene. This CDR3 contains 13 residues. The CDR3 spells CASSVDNSYEQYF. In DNA, the CDR3 is TGTGCCAGCAGTGTCGACAACTCCTACGAGCAGTACTTC.

The gene calls are TRBV9 and TRBJ2-1; 7 positions match TRBD1. CDR3 size: 15 residues. CDR1 is SGDLS, CDR2 YYNGEE, per germline. Losses at the gene ends were 0 bases for V and 6 bases for J; bases not matched to a gene: 6. The CDR3 DNA is TGTGCCAGCAGCGTAGAGGGGGCCGGAGGCAATGAGCAGTTCTTC. It translates to CASSVEGAGGNEQFF.

The chain combines TRBV6-1 with TRBJ1-1; TRBD1 aligns across 9 bases. Unmatched junction bases numbered 7, after V lost 0 bases and J lost 5 bases. CDR3 length: 16 amino acids. Looked up from germline, CDR1 is MNHNS and CDR2 is SASEGT. The CDR3 DNA reads as TGTGCCAGCAGTGAAGCGCGGACAGGGGCAGATACTGAAGCTTTCTTT. This sequence encodes CASSEARTGADTEAFF.

The rearrangement uses TRBV10-3 and TRBJ2-4; no reliable D call. In germline, CDR1 is ENHRY, CDR2 SYGVKD. CDR3 size: 15 residues. Trimming left V 0 bases short and J 0 bases short, with 6 bases between. This CDR3 reads CAISESNLAKNIQYF. The CDR3 bases are TGTGCCATCAGTGAGTCAAATCTAGCCAAAAACATTCAGTACTTC.

The chain couples TRBV2 to TRBJ2-7; TRBD2 is a possible D gene (6 bases). Germline V lookup: CDR1 SNHLY, CDR2 FYNNEI. The CDR3 covers 15 residues. Deletions cut 3 bases from V and 3 bases from J, with 15 bases between. CDR3 DNA sequence: TGTGCCAGCAGTGATCAGACTAGGTCGGGCTACGAGCAGTACTTC. It encodes CASSDQTRSGYEQYF.

J is TRBJ1-6 and V is TRBV5-6; no definite D call. The germline CDR1 and CDR2 sequences are SGHDT and YYEEEE. This CDR3 spans 15 amino acids. Trimming took 2 bases from V and 0 from J, leaving 6 bases between them. The CDR3 here is CASSFGLSYNSPLHF. In nucleotides, the CDR3 is TGTGCCAGCAGCTTCGGGCTCTCCTATAATTCACCCCTCCACTTT.

The chain joins TRBV7-3 to TRBJ1-2, with D perhaps TRBD1 (6 bases). Per germline, CDR1 SGHTA and CDR2 FQGTGA. Trimming removed 6 bases at V and 8 bases at J, with 16 bases between. This CDR3 spans 13 amino acids. CDR3 amino acids: CASSSRGGVGYTF. The CDR3 nucleotides are TGTGCCAGCAGTTCACGTGGGGGCGTCGGCTACACCTTC.

The chain uses TRBV9 and TRBJ2-2, with a possible D match to TRBD2 (6 bases). V gave up 3 bases and J gave up 5 bases, with 17 bases separating them. Germline CDR1 reads SGDLS; CDR2 reads YYNGEE. The CDR3 totals 16 residues. The CDR3 is CASSARDLGITGELFF. CDR3 in DNA: TGTGCCAGCAGCGCCCGGGACTTAGGGATTACCGGGGAGCTGTTTTTT.

This chain links TRBV9 with TRBJ1-1; D remains unclear. V lost 4 bases to trimming and J lost 3 bases, with 10 bases between them. This CDR3 has 13 residues. Germline CDR1 is SGDLS and CDR2 is YYNGEE. The CDR3 DNA is TGTGCCAGCAGCCCGGACCGGGACACTGAAGCTTTCTTT. This encodes CASSPDRDTEAFF.

The table lists this clone with a count of one. The chain uses TRBV19 and TRBJ2-5; D remains unclear. Germline V CDR1 and CDR2: LNHDA, SQIVND (reference sequence). The germline V and J ends were trimmed by 5 bases and 0 bases, with 10 bases remaining between them. CDR3 length: 14 amino acids. CDR3 coding DNA: TGTGCCAGTAGTGGCGGCCTGTACCAAGAGACCCAGTACTTC. Translated, it gives CASSGGLYQETQYF.

The CDR3 here is CASSPPSMTDTQYF. In DNA, the CDR3 is TGTGCCAGCTCACCACCGTCGATGACAGATACGCAGTATTTT. The chain employs TRBV18 and TRBJ2-3; D is undetermined. Deletions cut 0 bases from V and 3 bases from J, with 7 bases between. CDR3 length: 14 residues. The germline V gene encodes CDR1 KGHSH and CDR2 LQKENI.

The chain links TRBV9 to TRBJ2-1; a possible D gene is TRBD2 (7 bases). The CDR3 spans 17 residues. V was trimmed by 0 bases and J by 3 bases, leaving 16 bases between them. Germline loops: CDR1 SGDLS, CDR2 YYNGEE. Here the CDR3 DNA reads TGTGCCAGCAGCGTAGAGGGGGTAGCGGGCTTCTACAATGAGCAGTTCTTC. Amino acid sequence: CASSVEGVAGFYNEQFF.

The chain combines TRBV9 with TRBJ1-3, with 8 bases aligning to TRBD1. This CDR3 has 17 residues. Germline CDR1 reads SGDLS; CDR2 reads YYNGEE. Trimming cost V 0 bases and J 4 bases; bases outside gene matches: 9. CDR3 nucleotide sequence: TGTGCCAGCAGCGTAGGGGCAGGGGGCTTCGGGGGAAACACCATATATTTT. Translating gives CASSVGAGGFGGNTIYF.

J is TRBJ1-5 and V is TRBV7-2; TRBD1 is a possible D gene (6 bases). The CDR3 extends over 14 amino acids. Germline CDR1 reads SGHTA; CDR2 reads FQGNSA. V lost 5 bases, J lost 7 bases, and 15 bases lay in between. As DNA, the CDR3 is TGTGCCAGCAGCCTAACCTCAGGGGAACAGCCCCAGCATTTT. Protein: CASSLTSGEQPQHF.

This clone has a single count. The chain uses TRBV5-1 and TRBJ2-1; 9 bases align to TRBD2. The germline CDR1 and CDR2 sequences are SGHRS and YFSETQ. The CDR3 is 18 amino acids. With 3 bases clipped from V and 1 base from J, the junction kept 11 bases outside the gene matches. The CDR3 DNA follows: TGCGCCAGCAGCTGGACCCCTGCCAGCGGGGGGTCCTACAATGAGCAGTTCTTC. This encodes CASSWTPASGGSYNEQFF.

The rearrangement joins TRBV7-3 to TRBJ1-1; 8 bases line up with TRBD1. Germline V gene sequence: CDR1 SGHTA, CDR2 FQGTGA. This CDR3 spans 15 amino acids. The ends lost 5 bases at V and 1 base at J; junction bases unmatched: 6. CDR3 sequence (DNA): TGTGCCAGCAGCCCGACAGGGGCGCGGAACACTGAAGCTTTCTTT. This gives the protein CASSPTGARNTEAFF.